In its sample, the clone carrying this TCR beta chain was seen many times. The antigen is unknown. The sample comes from a study of T cells in Graves' hyperthyroidism and ophthalmopathy. Study conclusions and caveats: Ophthalmopathy and stable hyperthyroidism were told apart by a 13 V-J model.

Regions amplified from RNA transcripts were the TCR beta CDR3 regions. A set of HTBI primers served as the primers for a first-round RT-PCR of the TCR CDR3. From the multiplex PCR reads, TCRdb called clonotypes with MiXCR, one entry per CDR3 protein. The data hold approximately 610,000 distinct CDR3 sequences, with roughly 15% observed a single time. The CDR3 has 16 amino acids. Germline V gene sequence: CDR1 SGHVS, CDR2 FNYEAQ. V shed 5 bases and J 3 bases; nucleotides not matched to a gene: 4. The genes are TRBV7-6 and TRBJ2-7; 16 bases map to TRBD2. The TCR originated in a woman aged 40-49 years with Graves' ophthalmopathy. The specimen sequenced was blood. This chain's CDR3 is CASSVGTSGGGYEQYF. The CDR3 DNA is TGTGCCAGCAGCGTAGGGACTAGCGGGGGGGGCTACGAGCAGTACTTC.